Each of the 12 T cell receptor beta chains below was sequenced from the same sample in a study of monozygotic twins with inflammatory bowel disease. TCRdb re-called the 5' RACE reads and gives one entry per CDR3 protein, without DNA. The sample yields around 220,000 distinct CDR3 sequences, of which the top ten take up more than 7.5%. Source material: blood. The receptors were gathered from a human donor with ulcerative colitis or Crohn's disease, or a healthy co-twin of an affected twin (not recorded which).

The rearrangement uses TRBV7-2 and TRBJ2-3; the D gene TCRdb calls, TRBD2, cannot be checked with no DNA. This CDR3 region has 15 residues. CDR1 SGHTA and CDR2 FQGNSA come from the germline V gene. The CDR3 protein is CASSLLASKGDTQYF.

V gene TRBV7-2 combines with J gene TRBJ1-2; TCRdb gives TRBD1 as the D gene, but with no DNA this cannot be confirmed. The CDR3 length is 14 residues. Germline V gene lookup returns CDR1 SGHTA and CDR2 FQGNSA. The CDR3 here is CASSLGQGSFGYTF.

The chain carries TRBV5-1 and TRBJ2-1; TCRdb's D call, TRBD2, is unchecked because there is no DNA. The CDR3 has 14 amino acids. The germline V gene has CDR1 SGHRS and CDR2 YFSETQ. The CDR3 is CASSGTSGGNEQFF.

The genes are TRBV12-3 or TRBV12-4 and TRBJ2-1; TCRdb gives TRBD2 as the D gene, but with no DNA this cannot be confirmed. CDR3 length: 16 residues. CDR3 region: CASSSSGRASDNEQFF.

This chain uses TRBV2 with TRBJ1-1; absent DNA, TCRdb's TRBD1 call cannot be checked. There are 15 residues in the CDR3. Germline CDR1 and CDR2: SNHLY and FYNNEI. CDR3 loop: CASSVSGVGNTEAFF.

The chain uses TRBV7-2 and TRBJ1-1. CDR3 length: 17 residues. Germline V gene lookup returns CDR1 SGHTA and CDR2 FQGNSA. CDR3 amino acids: CASSGLGTAQGGTEAFF. Full variable domain (remainder filled in from reference TRBV7-2 and TRBJ1-1): GAGVSQSPSNKVTEKGKDVELRCDPISGHTALYWYRQSLGQGLEFLIYFQGNSAPDKSGLPSDRFSAERTGGSVSTLTIQRTQQEDSAVYLCASSGLGTAQGGTEAFFGQGTRLTVV.

The chain combines TRBV5-1 with TRBJ2-1. Germline CDR1 is SGHRS and CDR2 is YFSETQ. There are 15 residues in the CDR3. The CDR3 here is CASSLQGASYNEQFF.

The CDR3 sequence is CASRPDRDSPYNEKLFF. The chain has TRBV7-9 and TRBJ1-4; TCRdb outputs TRBD1, but without DNA this stays unchecked. Germline-derived CDR1 and CDR2 are SEHNR and FQNEAQ (reference sequence). This CDR3 comprises 17 residues.

The chain carries TRBV11-2 and TRBJ2-2; TCRdb gives TRBD1 as the D gene, but with no DNA this cannot be confirmed. Germline lookup yields CDR1 SGHAT and CDR2 FQNNGV. The CDR3 contains 13 residues. CDR3 sequence: CASSSPFTGELFF.

This sequence joins TRBV18 and TRBJ2-7; with no DNA, the TCRdb D assignment of TRBD1 cannot be verified. The CDR3 totals 12 residues. Looked up from germline, CDR1 is KGHSH and CDR2 is LQKENI. CDR3 residues: CASTGTRYEQYF.

The genes are TRBV11-2 and TRBJ1-2; lacking DNA, the TRBD1 call made by TCRdb goes unchecked. Germline V lookup: CDR1 SGHAT, CDR2 FQNNGV. The length of the CDR3 is 21 residues. The CDR3 loop reads CASSPLGGIGRGQQANYGYTF.

The gene calls are TRBV24-1 and TRBJ2-3. This CDR3 region has 15 residues. From germline, CDR1 is KGHDR and CDR2 SFDVKD. The CDR3 here is CATSVGRLITDTQYF.